The present TCR beta chain was sequenced within a study of cytomegalovirus exposure and HLA in healthy donors. V gave up 7 bases and J gave up 2 bases; unmatched junction bases: 7. CDR1 is SQVTM, CDR2 ANQGSEA, per germline. CDR3 size: 14 residues. The PCR had 60 Vbeta and 13 Jbeta primers. Sequencing used immunoSEQ multiplex PCR; TCRdb keeps in-frame clones, though not all of them. The sample has about 110,000 clones; roughly 70% are singletons. At collection, donors were nominally healthy, but unrecorded immune exposures were probable. This chain joins TRBV29-1 and TRBJ2-1; 8 bases match TRBD2. Sequenced input: PBMCs. This sequence was found in a man aged 35 to 55 in good health and CMV-seropositive. CDR3 bases: TGCAGCGGAGGTGCAGCGGGAGCCTACAATGAGCAGTTCTTC. The encoded protein is CSGGAAGAYNEQFF.